This entry describes one T cell receptor (beta chain). Its specificity is unknown. This sample stems from a study of CD8+ T cells in alopecia areata. Reverse transcribed after extraction, RNA yielded cDNA as the sequencing template. Using immunoSEQ multiplex PCR, the repertoire was profiled, and TCRdb retains in-frame clones only, with some absent. The data show about 210,000 clones, with over 60% seen just once and more than 3.5% held by the top ten. V shed 1 base and J 4 bases; nucleotides not matched to a gene: 3. CDR1 is SGHTA and CDR2 is FQGNSA in the germline V gene. The CDR3 runs to 14 residues. Whole-study results and caveats: Tofacitinib delivered significant drops in scalp clonality and in expanded CD8+ clones among the top 100.

Treatment of the sample: oral pan-JAK inhibitor, 5-10 mg twice daily. The gene calls are TRBV7-2 and TRBJ1-2, with 7 positions matching TRBD1. The material sequenced was CD4+ T cells sorted from blood, taken at week 4, from a patient treated with tofacitinib. This sequence originates from a human donor with alopecia areata. The CDR3 spells CASSLVGQTYGYTF. The DNA of the CDR3 is TGTGCCAGCAGCTTAGTGGGACAGACCTATGGCTACACCTTC. Complete variable domain (other parts from reference TRBV7-2 and TRBJ1-2): GAGVSQSPSNKVTEKGKDVELRCDPISGHTALYWYRQSLGQGLEFLIYFQGNSAPDKSGLPSDRFSAERTGGSVSTLTIQRTQQEDSAVYLCASSLVGQTYGYTFGSGTRLTVV.